Each of the 26 T cell receptor beta chains below was sequenced from the same sample in a study of T cell changes during pregnancy in multiple sclerosis. Using immunoSEQ multiplex PCR, the repertoire was profiled, and TCRdb retains in-frame clones only, with some absent. This sample has 60,000 or so clones, with almost 95% found just once. This sample comprised peripheral blood, obtained in the first trimester of pregnancy. All receptors come from a female donor with multiple sclerosis, enrolled in a pregnancy study.

This chain joins TRBV6-1 and TRBJ1-5, with a possible D match to TRBD1 (5 bases). V was clipped by 8 bases and J by 0 bases, with 11 bases between them. This CDR3 spans 14 amino acids. Looked up from germline, CDR1 is MNHNS and CDR2 is SASEGT. The CDR3 DNA is TGTGCCAGCGCACAGGAGTATAGCAATCAGCCCCAGCATTTT. It encodes CASAQEYSNQPQHF.

This clone was seen only once. CDR3 nucleotide sequence: TGTGCCAGCAGACCTCAGGGGGCCGTGTCCTACGAGCAGTACTTC. The encoded protein is CASRPQGAVSYEQYF. V gene TRBV6-5 combines with J gene TRBJ2-7; 8 bases map to TRBD1. V lost 6 bases, J lost 1 base, and 8 bases stayed unmatched. The length of the CDR3 is 15 residues. Germline V gives CDR1 MNHEY, CDR2 SVGAGI.

The chain uses TRBV7-9 and TRBJ2-3; 10 bases agree with TRBD2. CDR3 length equals 16 residues. V dropped 5 bases and J dropped 2; count of bases not matched to a gene: 7. The germline V gene has CDR1 SEHNR and CDR2 FQNEAQ (reference sequence). In nucleotides, the CDR3 is TGTGCCAGCAGCCCTACCCTAGCGGGGGTCACAGATACGCAGTATTTT. Residues: CASSPTLAGVTDTQYF.

The chain recombines TRBV7-3 with TRBJ1-6; 11 bases are shared with TRBD1. CDR3 length equals 20 residues. Germline V gives CDR1 SGHTA, CDR2 FQGTGA. V lost 0 bases to trimming and J lost 7 bases; unmatched junction nucleotides: 14. CDR3 in DNA: TGTGCCAGCAGCTTAACCACGCTTGGGACAGGGGGATGGAGGAATTCACCCCTCCACTTT. This codes for CASSLTTLGTGGWRNSPLHF.

V usage is TRBV7-6 and J usage is TRBJ2-3, with D possibly TRBD1 on 5 matching bases. Trimming took 5 bases from V and 6 from J, leaving 18 bases between them. The CDR3 length is 15 residues. Germline V CDR1 and CDR2: SGHVS, FNYEAQ. DNA for the CDR3: TGTGCCAGCAGCCTTGGGGCACTATCATGGGATACGCAGTATTTT. This gives the protein CASSLGALSWDTQYF.

The chain carries TRBV4-1 and TRBJ1-1; a possible D gene is TRBD1 (5 bases). CDR3 length: 14 residues. Germline CDR1 MGHRA, CDR2 YSYEKL. The ends were cut back, 2 bases at V and 3 bases at J, with 10 bases in the middle. CDR3 nucleotide sequence: TGCGCCAGCAGCCAATATGGAGGGGACACTGAAGCTTTCTTT. Its protein product is CASSQYGGDTEAFF.

This chain links TRBV29-1 with TRBJ1-1, with D possibly being TRBD1 (5 bases). The CDR3 length is 14 residues. V dropped 5 bases and J dropped 4 bases, with 17 bases sitting between them. CDR1 SQVTM and CDR2 ANQGSEA come from the germline V gene. This chain's CDR3 is CSVRGWGGGTEAFF. Here the CDR3 DNA reads TGCAGCGTTCGTGGATGGGGCGGGGGCACTGAAGCTTTCTTT.

The V and J genes are TRBV7-2 and TRBJ2-2; 9 bases align to TRBD2. The CDR3 has 18 amino acids. Germline loops: CDR1 SGHTA, CDR2 FQGNSA. V lost 2 bases and J lost 1; bases outside the gene matches: 8. The CDR3: CASSLFLGSGGNTGELFF. DNA of the CDR3: TGTGCCAGCAGCTTATTCCTGGGTAGCGGGGGGAACACCGGGGAGCTGTTTTTT.

This CDR3 reads CASSHSGGRAVDTQYF. The CDR3 DNA sequence: TGCGCCAGCAGCCACAGCGGTGGGAGGGCGGTGGATACGCAGTATTTT. The chain links TRBV4-3 to TRBJ2-3, with TRBD2 identical over 7 bases. The CDR3 extends over 16 amino acids. In germline, CDR1 is LGHNA, CDR2 YSLEER. Germline trimming cut 3 bases from V and 6 bases from J; bases unmatched to any gene: 12.

The rearrangement uses TRBV19 and TRBJ1-4, with TRBD1 as a possible D gene (6 bases). Germline CDR1 is LNHDA and CDR2 is SQIVND (reference sequence). The CDR3 runs to 12 residues. The V gene lost 5 bases and the J gene lost 10 bases, with 11 bases spanning the gap. DNA for the CDR3: TGTGCCAGTAGTCTGGACAGCGGAAAACTGTTTTTT. Translated, it gives CASSLDSGKLFF. The full variable domain, its missing parts supplied by reference TRBV19 and TRBJ1-4, is DGGITQSPKYLFRKEGQNVTLSCEQNLNHDAMYWYRQDPGQGLRLIYYSQIVNDFQKGDIAEGYSVSREKKESFPLTVTSAQKNPTAFYLCASSLDSGKLFFGSGTQLSVL.

This clone was observed a single time. The V call is TRBV5-5, the J call TRBJ2-7; 8 nucleotides match TRBD1. The CDR3 is 15 residues long. Germline CDR1 is SGHKS and CDR2 is YYEKEE (reference sequence). The junction had 10 bases not matched to a gene; V was cut back by 6 bases and J by 2 bases. Here the CDR3 DNA reads TGTGCCAGCAACGAGCAGGGACAGGCCCCCTACGAGCAGTACTTC. Protein sequence: CASNEQGQAPYEQYF.

This chain uses TRBV6-5 with TRBJ2-1; D is possibly TRBD2 (5 bases). The ends were cut back, 8 bases at V and 6 bases at J, with 11 bases in the middle. The CDR3 runs 12 residues. The V gene's germline CDR1 is MNHEY and CDR2 SVGAGI. The CDR3 nucleotides are TGTGCCAGCGGATTGCGGGCCAATGAGCAGTTCTTC. This codes for CASGLRANEQFF.

The gene calls are TRBV6-1 and TRBJ2-7; 8 positions match TRBD1. This CDR3 spans 15 amino acids. Germline-derived CDR1 and CDR2 are MNHNS and SASEGT. Germline trimming cut 2 bases from V and 2 bases from J; bases unmatched to any gene: 5. This CDR3 reads CASSEYWDRTYEQYF. The CDR3 region has the DNA TGTGCCAGCAGTGAATATTGGGACAGGACCTACGAGCAGTACTTC.

The chain uses TRBV5-1 and TRBJ2-7; 12 bases are shared with TRBD1. Germline-derived CDR1 and CDR2 are SGHRS and YFSETQ. V lost 4 bases, J lost 6 bases, and 5 bases stayed unmatched. This CDR3 comprises 14 residues. The CDR3 sequence is CASSQGQGAFEQYF. As DNA, the CDR3 is TGCGCCAGCAGCCAGGGACAGGGGGCTTTCGAGCAGTACTTC.

The chain uses TRBV19 and TRBJ1-5; D possibly corresponds to TRBD1 (5 bases). Germline lookup yields CDR1 LNHDA and CDR2 SQIVND (reference sequence). The length of the CDR3 is 16 residues. The germline V and J ends were trimmed by 1 base and 7 bases, with 17 bases remaining between them. CDR3 sequence: CASSIGPQGNRQPQHF. CDR3 DNA sequence: TGTGCCAGTAGTATAGGTCCCCAGGGAAACAGGCAGCCCCAGCATTTT. The complete variable domain, with remaining parts taken from reference TRBV19 and TRBJ1-5, reads DGGITQSPKYLFRKEGQNVTLSCEQNLNHDAMYWYRQDPGQGLRLIYYSQIVNDFQKGDIAEGYSVSREKKESFPLTVTSAQKNPTAFYLCASSIGPQGNRQPQHFGDGTRLSIL.

Here the CDR3 reads CASSLRGTNEQFF. The CDR3 nucleotides are TGTGCCAGCAGCTTGCGGGGAACGAATGAGCAGTTCTTC. V usage is TRBV5-4 and J usage is TRBJ2-1; maybe TRBD2 (5 bases). From germline, CDR1 is SGHNT and CDR2 YYREEE (reference sequence). The V end was cut by 1 base, the J end by 7 bases, with 9 bases between. The CDR3 is 13 residues long.

This chain joins TRBV9 and TRBJ2-5, with D possibly being TRBD2 (6 bases). The V gene lost 5 bases and the J gene lost 5 bases, with 16 bases spanning the gap. There are 14 residues in the CDR3. Germline V gene sequence: CDR1 SGDLS, CDR2 YYNGEE. The CDR3 nucleotides are TGTGCCAGCAGTTTGGGGGGATTCGGGGAGACCCAGTACTTC. It codes for CASSLGGFGETQYF.

The CDR3 nucleotides read TGTGCCAGCAGTCCGCAGGGGTCGGCGATGAACACTGAAGCTTTCTTT. Translating it yields CASSPQGSAMNTEAFF. The chain links TRBV27 to TRBJ1-1, with D tentatively TRBD1 (6 bases). Trimming pared 5 bases from V and 0 bases from J, leaving 16 bases between. CDR3 length: 16 amino acids. The V gene's germline CDR1 is MNHEY and CDR2 SMNVEV (reference sequence).

This chain's CDR3 is CASSRGQGGLFF. CDR3 bases: TGTGCCAGCAGCCGGGGACAGGGTGGGCTGTTTTTT. V and J are TRBV7-3 and TRBJ2-2; 9 bases are a match to TRBD1. V trimming: 5 bases; J trimming: 13 bases; junction bases outside the gene matches: 5. Germline CDR1 reads SGHTA; CDR2 reads FQGTGA. The CDR3 is made up of 12 amino acids.

The V and J genes are TRBV7-8 and TRBJ1-5, with a possible D match to TRBD1 (6 bases). CDR3 length: 17 residues. Trimming pared 0 bases from V and 1 base from J, leaving 13 bases between. Germline lookup yields CDR1 SGHVS and CDR2 FQNEAQ. The CDR3 loop is CASSLARWGQSNQPQHF. CDR3 nucleotides: TGTGCCAGCAGCTTAGCTAGGTGGGGGCAGAGCAATCAGCCCCAGCATTTT. The full variable domain, its missing parts supplied by reference TRBV7-8 and TRBJ1-5, is GAGVSQSPRYKVAKRGQDVALRCDPISGHVSLFWYQQALGQGPEFLTYFQNEAQLDKSGLPSDRFFAERPEGSVSTLKIQRTQQEDSAVYLCASSLARWGQSNQPQHFGDGTRLSIL.

This clone was detected a few times. The J gene is TRBJ1-1, the V gene TRBV29-1, with a tentative D call TRBD1 (6 bases). The CDR3 is 12 residues long. Trimming left V 8 bases short and J 7 bases short, with 17 bases between. CDR1 SQVTM and CDR2 ANQGSEA come from the germline V gene. CDR3 sequence reads: CSLSLQGSEAFF. The DNA of the CDR3 is TGCAGCCTCTCTCTTCAGGGGAGTGAAGCTTTCTTT.

This clone was seen only once. The CDR3 coding sequence is TGTGCCAGCAGCGTCCGGGACAGAGGTAACTATGGCTACACCTTC. Translation: CASSVRDRGNYGYTF. The chain recombines TRBV9 with TRBJ1-2; TRBD1 matches at 7 bases. The CDR3 covers 15 residues. J was trimmed by 1 base and V by 2 bases; bases with no gene match: 5. Germline-derived CDR1 and CDR2 are SGDLS and YYNGEE.

In this sample, this clone turned up once. The V and J genes are TRBV6-5 and TRBJ1-1; D uncertain. This CDR3 has 14 residues. The V gene's germline CDR1 is MNHEY and CDR2 SVGAGI. Between the trimmed V and J ends, which lost 6 bases and 1 base, there was a span of 12 bases. CDR3 protein: CASREGYGNTEAFF. CDR3 in DNA: TGTGCCAGCAGAGAGGGTTACGGGAACACTGAAGCTTTCTTT.

CDR3 nucleotides: TGTGCCAGCAGGCCTACAGGAACCCCTAACTATGGCTACACCTTC. Protein: CASRPTGTPNYGYTF. This chain links TRBV27 with TRBJ1-2; TRBD1 might be the D (5 bases). Between the trimmed V and J ends, which lost 6 bases and 0 bases, there was a span of 14 bases. CDR1 and CDR2 (germline): MNHEY, SMNVEV (reference sequence). CDR3 length: 15 amino acids.

The J gene is TRBJ1-2, the V gene TRBV29-1; tentatively, D is TRBD1 (5 bases). The length of the CDR3 is 13 residues. The V gene's germline CDR1 is SQVTM and CDR2 ANQGSEA. Trimming removed 2 bases at V and 4 bases at J, with 11 bases between. CDR3 sequence: CSVEIQGGYGYTF. The DNA for the CDR3 is TGCAGCGTTGAAATCCAGGGTGGCTATGGCTACACCTTC.

This clone was picked up one time. CDR3 nucleotide sequence: TGTGCCAGTAGCCACAGCGAATACGGGAACAATGAGCAGTTCTTC. Translation gives CASSHSEYGNNEQFF. The V and J genes are TRBV19 and TRBJ2-1; a weak D match, TRBD2 (5 bases). The CDR3 totals 15 residues. V was shortened by 6 bases and J by 5 bases, with 17 bases between the two germline ends. CDR1 and CDR2 from the germline V gene are LNHDA and SQIVND (reference sequence).